The 6 T cell receptor beta chains below all came from one sample that was sequenced in a study of T cell changes during pregnancy in multiple sclerosis. The protocol was immunoSEQ multiplex PCR, while the TCRdb copy is restricted to in-frame clones and leaves out a portion. The sample yields around 80,000 clones, around 92% seen once. The specimen was peripheral blood, collected before pregnancy. The source is a female donor with multiple sclerosis, enrolled in a pregnancy study.

The chain carries TRBV28 and TRBJ2-3; perhaps TRBD2 as D (5 bases). Trimming shortened V by 4 bases and J by 0 bases, and 17 bases separated the two germline ends. The germline V gene encodes CDR1 MDHEN and CDR2 SYDVKM. The CDR3 runs to 17 residues. The CDR3: CASSSPVTTKSTDTQYF. The DNA for the CDR3 is TGTGCCAGCAGTTCCCCCGTGACGACTAAAAGCACAGATACGCAGTATTTT.

This chain joins TRBV5-8 and TRBJ1-2; possible D gene TRBD1, 5 bases. The CDR3 is made up of 15 amino acids. Germline V lookup: CDR1 SGHTS, CDR2 YDEGEE. The V end was cut by 0 bases, the J end by 3 bases, with 12 bases between. This chain's CDR3 is CASSLVTELHYGYTF. CDR3 DNA sequence: TGTGCCAGCAGCTTGGTGACAGAGCTCCACTATGGCTACACCTTC.

In its sample, this clone was seen once. This chain links TRBV25-1 with TRBJ1-2, with a possible D match to TRBD1 (5 bases). Germline-derived CDR1 and CDR2 are MGHDK and SYGVNS. Between the trimmed V and J ends, which lost 1 base and 0 bases, there was a span of 9 bases. This CDR3 region has 15 residues. The CDR3 sequence is CASSEWGTANYGYTF. The CDR3 DNA reads as TGTGCCAGCAGTGAATGGGGCACAGCTAACTATGGCTACACCTTC.

This clone has just one count. The chain uses TRBV7-3 and TRBJ2-1; D call uncertain. V was clipped by 2 bases and J by 4 bases, with 9 bases between them. Looked up from germline, CDR1 is SGHTA and CDR2 is FQGTGA. The CDR3 has 14 residues. The CDR3 DNA reads TGTGCCAGCAGCTTATCTGAGATGTACAATGAGCAGTTCTTC. It specifies CASSLSEMYNEQFF.

The V call is TRBV2, the J call TRBJ1-5, with a tentative D call TRBD1 (5 bases). V dropped 5 bases and J dropped 6 bases, with 17 bases sitting between them. Germline V gives CDR1 SNHLY, CDR2 FYNNEI. The CDR3 spans 15 residues. In DNA, the CDR3 is TGTGCCAGCAGTAGGACACGGTTGTCCCCTCAGCCCCAGCATTTT. As protein: CASSRTRLSPQPQHF. The entire variable domain, with the rest obtained from reference TRBV2 and TRBJ1-5, is as follows: EPEVTQTPSHQVTQMGQEVILRCVPISNHLYFYWYRQILGQKVEFLVSFYNNEISEKSEIFDDQFSVERPDGSNFTLKIRSTKLEDSAMYFCASSRTRLSPQPQHFGDGTRLSIL.

This sequence joins TRBV7-2 and TRBJ2-3; 15 nucleotides line up with TRBD2. The CDR3 is 18 residues long. Germline V gene data show CDR1 as SGHTA and CDR2 as FQGNSA. Germline trimming cut 5 bases from V and 0 bases from J; bases unmatched to any gene: 6. The CDR3 sequence is CASSQGLAGGSSTDTQYF. The CDR3 coding sequence is TGTGCCAGCAGCCAGGGACTAGCGGGAGGATCTAGCACAGATACGCAGTATTTT.